These 3 T cell receptor beta chains share one sample of origin, sequenced in a study of T cells in Graves' hyperthyroidism and ophthalmopathy. Using RNA transcripts as the source, TCR beta CDR3 regions were amplified. HTBI primers drove first-round RT-PCR of the TCR CDR3. TCRdb re-analysed the multiplex PCR reads in MiXCR, keeping a single row per CDR3 protein. The table includes about half a million distinct CDR3 sequences, around a fifth detected once. The material sequenced was blood. The receptors come from a woman in her seventies with Graves' ophthalmopathy.

This rearrangement joins TRBV3-1 to TRBJ2-1, with D unresolved. The CDR3 is made up of 14 amino acids. Looked up from germline, CDR1 is LGHDT and CDR2 is YNNKEL (reference sequence). With 1 base removed from V and 7 bases from J, the gap between germline ends came to 11 bases. The CDR3 region has the DNA TGTGCCAGCAGCCAAGGGACGGGCCGGAATGAGCAGTTCTTC. This encodes CASSQGTGRNEQFF.

This clonotype came up many times. V gene TRBV11-2 combines with J gene TRBJ1-1; D is undetermined. This CDR3 region has 15 residues. The germline gives CDR1 SGHAT, CDR2 FQNNGV. The germline V and J ends were trimmed by 6 bases and 0 bases, with 14 bases remaining between them. DNA for the CDR3: TGTGCCAGCAGTGACGCGGGAGGGCTGAACACTGAAGCTTTCTTT. This gives the protein CASSDAGGLNTEAFF.

V usage is TRBV29-1 and J usage is TRBJ1-2; no definite D call. CDR3 length: 12 amino acids. Trimming left V 8 bases short and J 2 bases short, with 12 bases between. Per the germline V gene, CDR1 is SQVTM and CDR2 is ANQGSEA. In nucleotides, the CDR3 is TGCAGCATCCTCGACATAAACTATGGCTACACCTTC. As protein: CSILDINYGYTF.